The 25 T cell receptor beta chains below all came from one sample that was sequenced in a study of Ad26.COV2.S vaccination and SARS-CoV-2 variants (dated by TCRdb to the early 2020s). The method was the immunoSEQ multiplex PCR assay. Sourced from immuneACCESS, this table was stored by TCRdb with only in-frame sequences that have V and J called. A share of the clones is absent; for the studies checked, an unresolved V gene accounts for under half, and the remainder has no known explanation. The sample table contains around 450,000 clones; only one count was recorded for 75% to 90% of them. The ten largest clones capture approximately 2.5% of the sample. What the treatment or condition label conveys for this sample: roughly 19 received Ad26.COV2.S at low or high dose, single or two shots; 5 received placebo; per-sample allocation not given. For vaccine and placebo recipients, the sequenced repertoires came from samples collected on day 63 after the first injection.

Sequenced material: peripheral blood, taken in a trial of Ad26.COV2.S vaccine versus placebo. These receptors all stem from a person aged 18-65 years who received the Ad26.COV2.S COVID-19 vaccine or a placebo.

The chain joins TRBV28 to TRBJ2-1; D could derive from TRBD1 or TRBD2 (5 bases each). The CDR3 is made up of 16 amino acids. V lost 5 bases and J 5 bases, leaving 19 bases between the germline ends. In germline, CDR1 is MDHEN, CDR2 SYDVKM. The DNA of the CDR3 is TGTGCCAGCAGTCTTCATGGGGGAGCGCTGAACAATGAGCAGTTCTTC. This sequence encodes CASSLHGGALNNEQFF.

The rearrangement uses TRBV7-3 and TRBJ2-1; no reliable D call. The germline CDR1 and CDR2 sequences are SGHTA and FQGTGA. Trimming left V 2 bases short and J 7 bases short, with 18 bases between. The CDR3 contains 16 residues. The CDR3 here is CASSLDASLYRNEQFF. As DNA, the CDR3 is TGTGCCAGCAGCTTAGATGCGAGCCTATATCGGAATGAGCAGTTCTTC.

The chain uses TRBV5-1 and TRBJ2-2, with 14 bases identical to TRBD2. CDR1 is SGHRS, CDR2 YFSETQ, per germline. The trim removed 4 bases at V and 7 bases at J, leaving 6 bases unmatched. This CDR3 is built from 16 residues. Here the CDR3 DNA reads TGCGCCAGCAGCAGGGGACTAGCGGGAGTCGGCGGGGAGCTGTTTTTT. It is translated as CASSRGLAGVGGELFF.

J is TRBJ2-6 and V is TRBV24-1; D remains ambiguous. Germline loops: CDR1 KGHDR, CDR2 SFDVKD. The CDR3 totals 17 residues. V lost 2 bases and J 0 bases, leaving 10 bases between the germline ends. The CDR3 bases are TGTGCCACCAGTGATTCTCCCTCAGGCTCTGGGGCCAACGTCCTGACTTTC. Protein product: CATSDSPSGSGANVLTF.

On this clone: Other DNA sequences within the sample encode an identical CDR3. The CDR3 DNA sequence: TGTGCCAGCAGCTTGGTGTGGCAGAACACTGAAGCTTTCTTT. This translates into CASSLVWQNTEAFF. The gene calls are TRBV7-2 and TRBJ1-1; the D is unclear. The germline V and J ends were trimmed by 3 bases and 1 base, with 9 bases remaining between them. Germline values: CDR1 SGHTA, CDR2 FQGNSA. CDR3 size: 14 residues.

This chain joins TRBV28 and TRBJ2-2; weak D call: TRBD1 (6 bases). Germline CDR1 MDHEN, CDR2 SYDVKM. V was cut by 7 bases and J by 7 bases, with 19 bases left in between. This CDR3 spans 15 amino acids. This chain's CDR3 is CASKHQGNRVGELFF. Written as DNA, the CDR3 is TGTGCCAGCAAACATCAGGGGAATAGGGTCGGGGAGCTGTTTTTT. Together with reference TRBV28 and TRBJ2-2, the CDR3 gives the full variable domain: DVKVTQSSRYLVKRTGEKVFLECVQDMDHENMFWYRQDPGLGLRLIYFSYDVKMKEKGDIPEGYSVSREKKERFSLILESASTNQTSMYLCASKHQGNRVGELFFGEGSRLTVL.

V gene TRBV13 combines with J gene TRBJ2-3, with D possibly TRBD2 on 7 matching bases. The CDR3 length is 15 residues. Germline CDR1 is PRHDT and CDR2 is FYEKMQ (reference sequence). The germline V and J ends were trimmed by 5 bases and 4 bases, with 16 bases remaining between them. The CDR3 DNA reads as TGTGCCAGCAGCCCGCCTGGGGGGGGCCCAGATACGCAGTATTTT. This codes for CASSPPGGGPDTQYF. The whole variable domain, remainder taken from reference TRBV13 and TRBJ2-3, is AAGVIQSPRHLIKEKRETATLKCYPIPRHDTVYWYQQGPGQDPQFLISFYEKMQSDKGSIPDRFSAQQFSDYHSELNMSSLELGDSALYFCASSPPGGGPDTQYFGPGTRLTVL.

The chain is built from TRBV5-1 and TRBJ1-1; 7 bases align to TRBD1. J lost 0 bases, V lost 0 bases, and 5 bases had no gene match. Germline lookup yields CDR1 SGHRS and CDR2 YFSETQ. The CDR3 totals 16 residues. The CDR3 nucleotides are TGCGCCAGCAGCTTGGACCCAGGGGGGATGAACACTGAAGCTTTCTTT. This translates into CASSLDPGGMNTEAFF.

The J gene is TRBJ2-1, the V gene TRBV4-3, with 11 bases identical to TRBD2. The CDR3 is made up of 16 amino acids. Germline V lookup: CDR1 LGHNA, CDR2 YSLEER. The V gene end was trimmed by 1 base and the J gene end by 9 bases; junction bases not matched to a gene: 8. The CDR3 region has the DNA TGCGCCAGCAGCCAAGGGGTAGCGGGGGGGCCAACTGAGCAGTTCTTC. Translated: CASSQGVAGGPTEQFF.

This chain links TRBV9 with TRBJ2-3; 11 nucleotides match TRBD2. The CDR3 consists of 17 residues. Germline CDR1 reads SGDLS; CDR2 reads YYNGEE. The trim removed 0 bases at V and 6 bases at J, leaving 9 bases unmatched. CDR3 loop: CASSVGLAGTLSDTQYF. The CDR3 nucleotides are TGTGCCAGCAGCGTAGGACTAGCGGGAACACTATCTGATACGCAGTATTTT.

This chain uses TRBV19 with TRBJ1-5, with a weak D call TRBD1 (6 bases). V was clipped by 6 bases and J by 1 base, with 10 bases between them. The V gene's germline CDR1 is LNHDA and CDR2 SQIVND (reference sequence). The CDR3 length is 14 residues. The CDR3 sequence is CASSVTGSNQPQHF. CDR3 DNA: TGTGCCAGTAGCGTAACAGGGAGCAATCAGCCCCAGCATTTT. Full variable domain (outside the CDR3, taken from reference TRBV19 and TRBJ1-5): DGGITQSPKYLFRKEGQNVTLSCEQNLNHDAMYWYRQDPGQGLRLIYYSQIVNDFQKGDIAEGYSVSREKKESFPLTVTSAQKNPTAFYLCASSVTGSNQPQHFGDGTRLSIL.

The rearrangement joins TRBV7-8 to TRBJ2-3; 8 nucleotides agree with TRBD2. J gave up 14 bases and V 4 bases, and 11 bases lay outside the gene matches. This CDR3 comprises 13 residues. Germline V gene data show CDR1 as SGHVS and CDR2 as FQNEAQ. Here the CDR3 reads CASSSGHGTSLYF. The CDR3 DNA follows: TGTGCCAGCAGCTCCGGGCACGGGACTAGTCTGTATTTT.

The CDR3, as DNA: TGTGCCAGCAGCTTAAATTTTTTTGTAGCGGGCGGACGAAGAGAGGAGACCCAGTACTTC. Translation: CASSLNFFVAGGRREETQYF. This chain connects TRBV11-3 to TRBJ2-5; TRBD2 matches 7 bases. This CDR3 is 20 amino acids long. V lost 2 bases, J lost 5 bases, and 23 bases stayed unmatched. Germline CDR1 is SGHNT and CDR2 is YENEEA.

The chain employs TRBV4-3 and TRBJ1-2; TRBD1 is a possible D gene (5 bases). In germline, CDR1 is LGHNA, CDR2 YSLEER. Trimming removed 3 bases from V and 4 bases from J, with 12 bases in between. This CDR3 comprises 14 residues. This CDR3 reads CASSQITGSYGYTF. CDR3 nucleotide sequence: TGCGCCAGCAGCCAGATAACAGGTTCCTATGGCTACACCTTC.

This chain joins TRBV9 and TRBJ1-2, with TRBD1 identical over 11 bases. This CDR3 is built from 16 residues. Germline trimming cut 4 bases from V and 4 bases from J; bases unmatched to any gene: 9. Germline V CDR1 and CDR2: SGDLS, YYNGEE. CDR3 region: CASSSSLGQGVYGYTF. The CDR3 DNA sequence: TGTGCCAGCAGCTCCTCCCTGGGACAGGGGGTCTATGGCTACACCTTC.

The gene calls are TRBV10-3 and TRBJ2-7; 12 nucleotides match TRBD1. J gave up 0 bases and V 6 bases, and 3 bases lay outside the gene matches. Germline-derived CDR1 and CDR2 are ENHRY and SYGVKD. The CDR3 spans 15 residues. Here the CDR3 DNA reads TGTGCCATCAGGGGACAGGGGGCTACCTCCTACGAGCAGTACTTC. Translated: CAIRGQGATSYEQYF.

The CDR3 sequence: CASSIRVGAFQIPNTEAFF. The DNA of the CDR3 is TGTGCCAGTAGTATTAGGGTTGGGGCCTTCCAAATCCCGAACACTGAAGCTTTCTTT. This chain uses TRBV19 with TRBJ1-1, with D maybe TRBD1 (5 bases). CDR1 is LNHDA and CDR2 is SQIVND in the germline V gene (reference sequence). The CDR3 has 19 residues. With 3 bases removed from V and 1 base from J, the gap between germline ends came to 24 bases.

The rearrangement joins TRBV11-3 to TRBJ1-1; D ambiguous. V was clipped by 5 bases and J by 1 base, with 17 bases between them. This CDR3 region has 16 residues. Germline CDR1 SGHNT, CDR2 YENEEA. CDR3 loop: CASSLESGAGNTEAFF. CDR3 DNA: TGTGCCAGCAGCCTCGAGTCGGGAGCCGGGAACACTGAAGCTTTCTTT. The full variable domain, completed using reference TRBV11-3 and TRBJ1-1, is EAGVVQSPRYKIIEKKQPVAFWCNPISGHNTLYWYLQNLGQGPELLIRYENEEAVDDSQLPKDRFSAERLKGVDSTLKIQPAELGDSAVYLCASSLESGAGNTEAFFGQGTRLTVV.

This sequence joins TRBV5-4 and TRBJ2-2, with TRBD1 as a possible D gene (6 bases). V was trimmed by 3 bases and J by 4 bases, leaving 10 bases between them. Germline V gene lookup returns CDR1 SGHNT and CDR2 YYREEE (reference sequence). The length of the CDR3 is 14 residues. The CDR3 coding sequence is TGTGCCAGCAGCTACGGGACAACCACCGGGGAGCTGTTTTTT. This translates into CASSYGTTTGELFF.

The chain recombines TRBV6-2 or TRBV6-3 with TRBJ1-1; TRBD1 matches 9 bases. The CDR3 totals 16 residues. V gave up 6 bases and J gave up 3 bases; unmatched junction bases: 11. Germline lookup yields CDR1 MNHEY and CDR2 SVGEGT. The CDR3 spells CASRPTPGQGYTEAFF. The CDR3 DNA reads as TGTGCCAGCAGACCTACTCCGGGACAGGGATACACTGAAGCTTTCTTT.

This chain uses TRBV29-1 with TRBJ2-1; D unclear. This CDR3 region has 14 residues. Germline V lookup: CDR1 SQVTM, CDR2 ANQGSEA. V was cut by 3 bases and J by 5 bases, with 14 bases left in between. CDR3 DNA: TGCAGCGTTGATGCGTGGACCCTGGACAATGAGCAGTTCTTC. It translates to CSVDAWTLDNEQFF.

This chain uses TRBV6-2 or TRBV6-3 with TRBJ1-1, with 7 bases lining up with TRBD1. The germline CDR1 and CDR2 sequences are MNHEY and SVGEGT. The CDR3 extends over 15 amino acids. J lost 3 bases, V lost 4 bases, and 8 bases had no gene match. In DNA form, the CDR3 reads TGTGCCAGCAGTTTCCGCAGGGGGGCAGACACTGAAGCTTTCTTT. Amino acids: CASSFRRGADTEAFF.

Only a few counts were recorded for this clone. The chain couples TRBV5-5 to TRBJ2-2, with D perhaps matching TRBD1 or TRBD2 (6 bases each). The CDR3 is made up of 13 amino acids. The ends were cut back, 5 bases at V and 7 bases at J, with 12 bases in the middle. Germline loops: CDR1 SGHKS, CDR2 YYEKEE (reference sequence). The CDR3 sequence is CASSLGGLGELFF. The CDR3 nucleotides read TGTGCCAGCAGTCTAGGGGGGCTCGGGGAGCTGTTTTTT.

The J gene is TRBJ2-1, the V gene TRBV3-1 (or the pseudogene TRBV3-2), with TRBD2 matching over 11 bases. J lost 3 bases, V lost 4 bases, and 2 bases had no gene match. This CDR3 is 15 amino acids long. Germline-derived CDR1 and CDR2 are LGHDT and YNNKEL (reference sequence). The CDR3 coding sequence is TGTGCCAGCAGCCTTAGCGGGAGGGACTACAATGAGCAGTTCTTC. Amino acid sequence: CASSLSGRDYNEQFF.

The rearrangement uses TRBV7-3 and TRBJ2-1, with D possibly TRBD1 on 6 matching bases. The CDR3 totals 14 residues. V gave up 5 bases and J gave up 5 bases, with 13 bases separating them. Germline assignment: CDR1 SGHTA and CDR2 FQGTGA. The CDR3 DNA follows: TGTGCCAGCAGCGAGGACAGAGATAACAATGAGCAGTTCTTC. Translating it yields CASSEDRDNNEQFF. Variable domain in full (rest from reference TRBV7-3 and TRBJ2-1): GAGVSQTPSNKVTEKGKYVELRCDPISGHTALYWYRQSLGQGPEFLIYFQGTGAADDSGLPNDRFFAVRPEGSVSTLKIQRTERGDSAVYLCASSEDRDNNEQFFGPGTRLTVL.